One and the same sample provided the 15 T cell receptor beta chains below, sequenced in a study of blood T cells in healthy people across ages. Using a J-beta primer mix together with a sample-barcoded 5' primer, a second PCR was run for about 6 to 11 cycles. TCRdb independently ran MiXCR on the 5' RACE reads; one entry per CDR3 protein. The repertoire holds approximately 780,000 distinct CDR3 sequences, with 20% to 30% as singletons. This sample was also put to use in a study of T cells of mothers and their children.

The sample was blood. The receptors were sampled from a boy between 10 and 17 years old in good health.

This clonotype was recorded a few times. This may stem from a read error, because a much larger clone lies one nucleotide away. The CDR3, as DNA: TGTGCCAGCAGCCAATGGTCCTACGAGCAGTACTTC. This sequence encodes CASSQWSYEQYF. The chain is built from TRBV5-6 and TRBJ2-7; D remains ambiguous. Germline V gene lookup returns CDR1 SGHDT and CDR2 YYEEEE. The CDR3 runs to 12 residues. V shed 4 bases and J shed 1 base, with 6 bases lying between them. Combining the CDR3 with reference TRBV5-6 and TRBJ2-7 gives the whole variable domain DAGVTQSPTHLIKTRGQQVTLRCSPKSGHDTVSWYQQALGQGPQFIFQYYEEEERQRGNFPDRFSGHQFPNYSSELNVNALLLGDSALYLCASSQWSYEQYFGPGTRLTVT.

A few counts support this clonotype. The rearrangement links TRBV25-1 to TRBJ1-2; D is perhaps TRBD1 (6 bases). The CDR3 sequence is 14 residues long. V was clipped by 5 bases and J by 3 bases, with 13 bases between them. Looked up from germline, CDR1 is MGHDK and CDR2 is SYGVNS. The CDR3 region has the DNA TGTGCCAGCAGTACTGCAGGGGAAGACTATGGCTACACCTTC. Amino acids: CASSTAGEDYGYTF.

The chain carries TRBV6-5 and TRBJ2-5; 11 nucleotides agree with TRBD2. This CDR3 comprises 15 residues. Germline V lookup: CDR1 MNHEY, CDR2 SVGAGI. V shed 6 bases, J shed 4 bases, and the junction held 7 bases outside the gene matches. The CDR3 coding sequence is TGTGCCAGCAGGACGCTAGCGGGGGGCCGAGAGACCCAGTACTTC. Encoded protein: CASRTLAGGRETQYF.

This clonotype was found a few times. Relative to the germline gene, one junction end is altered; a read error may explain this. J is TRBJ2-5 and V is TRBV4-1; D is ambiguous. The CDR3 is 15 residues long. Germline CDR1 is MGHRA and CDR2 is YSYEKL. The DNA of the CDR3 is TGCGCCAACAGCCAAAGACACGAAGTACAAGAGACCCAGTACTTC. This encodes CANSQRHEVQETQYF.

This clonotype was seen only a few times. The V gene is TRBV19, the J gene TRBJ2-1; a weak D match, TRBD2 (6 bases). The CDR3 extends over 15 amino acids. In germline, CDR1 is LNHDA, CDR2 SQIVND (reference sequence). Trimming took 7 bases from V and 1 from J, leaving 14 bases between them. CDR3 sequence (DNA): TGTGCCAGTATCGGGAGTACAGGATCCTACAATGAGCAGTTCTTC. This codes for CASIGSTGSYNEQFF. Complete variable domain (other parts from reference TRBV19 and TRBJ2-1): DGGITQSPKYLFRKEGQNVTLSCEQNLNHDAMYWYRQDPGQGLRLIYYSQIVNDFQKGDIAEGYSVSREKKESFPLTVTSAQKNPTAFYLCASIGSTGSYNEQFFGPGTRLTVL.

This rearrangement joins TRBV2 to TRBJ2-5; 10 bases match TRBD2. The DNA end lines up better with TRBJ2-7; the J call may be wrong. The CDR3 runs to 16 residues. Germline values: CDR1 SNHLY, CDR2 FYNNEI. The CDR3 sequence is CASREISGGPYYEQYF. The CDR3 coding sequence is TGTGCCAGCAGGGAAATTAGCGGGGGGCCCTACTACGAGCAGTACTTC.

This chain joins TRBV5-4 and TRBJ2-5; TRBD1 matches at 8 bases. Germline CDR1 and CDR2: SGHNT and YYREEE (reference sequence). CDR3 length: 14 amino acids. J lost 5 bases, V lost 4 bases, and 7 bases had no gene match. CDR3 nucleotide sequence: TGTGCCAGCAGCCAGATACAGGGGGAGGAGACCCAGTACTTC. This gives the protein CASSQIQGEETQYF.

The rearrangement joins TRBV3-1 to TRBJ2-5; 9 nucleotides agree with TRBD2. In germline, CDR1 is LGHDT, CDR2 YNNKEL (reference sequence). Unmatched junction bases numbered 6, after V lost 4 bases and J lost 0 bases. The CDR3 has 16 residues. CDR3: CASSPPSGGYQETQYF. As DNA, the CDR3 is TGTGCCAGCAGCCCCCCAAGCGGGGGGTACCAAGAGACCCAGTACTTC.

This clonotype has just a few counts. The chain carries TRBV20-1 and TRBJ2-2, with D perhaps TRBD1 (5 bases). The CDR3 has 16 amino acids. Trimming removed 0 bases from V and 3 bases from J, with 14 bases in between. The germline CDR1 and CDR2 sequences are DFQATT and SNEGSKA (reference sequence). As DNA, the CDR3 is TGCAGTGCTAGAGAGATTGGCCAGGGTGACACCGGGGAGCTGTTTTTT. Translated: CSAREIGQGDTGELFF.

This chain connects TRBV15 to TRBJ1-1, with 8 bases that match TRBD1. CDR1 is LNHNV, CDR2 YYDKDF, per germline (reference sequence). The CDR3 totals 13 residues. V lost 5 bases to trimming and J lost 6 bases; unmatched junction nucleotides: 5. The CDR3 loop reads CATSVRGPAEAFF. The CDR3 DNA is TGTGCCACCAGCGTCAGGGGGCCCGCTGAAGCTTTCTTT.

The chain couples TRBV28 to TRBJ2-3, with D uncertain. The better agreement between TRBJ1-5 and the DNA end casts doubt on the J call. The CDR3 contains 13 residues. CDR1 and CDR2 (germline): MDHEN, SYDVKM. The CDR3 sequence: CASGTQQPDTQHF. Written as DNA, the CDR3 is TGTGCCAGCGGTACTCAGCAACCAGATACGCAGCATTTT.

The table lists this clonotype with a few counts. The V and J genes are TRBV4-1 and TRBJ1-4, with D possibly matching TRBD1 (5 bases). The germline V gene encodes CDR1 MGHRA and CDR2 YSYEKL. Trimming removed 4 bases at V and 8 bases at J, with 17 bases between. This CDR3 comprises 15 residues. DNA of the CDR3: TGCGCCAGCAGCCCAGTCGGGGGATCCGGGGAAAAACTGTTTTTT. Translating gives CASSPVGGSGEKLFF.

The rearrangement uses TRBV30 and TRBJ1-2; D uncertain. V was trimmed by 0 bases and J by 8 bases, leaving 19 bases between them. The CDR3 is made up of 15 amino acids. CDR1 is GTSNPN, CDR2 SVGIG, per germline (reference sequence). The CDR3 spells CAWSVRHLTYGGYTF. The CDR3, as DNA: TGTGCCTGGAGTGTTAGACATTTGACCTATGGCGGCTACACCTTC.

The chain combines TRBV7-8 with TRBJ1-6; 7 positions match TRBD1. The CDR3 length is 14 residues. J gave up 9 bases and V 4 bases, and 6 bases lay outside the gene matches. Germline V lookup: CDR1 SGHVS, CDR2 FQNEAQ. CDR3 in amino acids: CASSSLDRVSPLHF. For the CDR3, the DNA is TGTGCCAGCAGCTCACTCGACAGGGTTTCACCCCTCCACTTT. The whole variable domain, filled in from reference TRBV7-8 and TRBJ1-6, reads GAGVSQSPRYKVAKRGQDVALRCDPISGHVSLFWYQQALGQGPEFLTYFQNEAQLDKSGLPSDRFFAERPEGSVSTLKIQRTQQEDSAVYLCASSSLDRVSPLHFGNGTRLTVT.

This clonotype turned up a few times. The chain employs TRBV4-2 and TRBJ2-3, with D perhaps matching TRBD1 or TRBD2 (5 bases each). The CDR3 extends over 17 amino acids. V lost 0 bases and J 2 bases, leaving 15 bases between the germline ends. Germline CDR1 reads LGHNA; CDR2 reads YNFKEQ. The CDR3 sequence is CASSQDRDGDHTDTQYF. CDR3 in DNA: TGTGCCAGCAGCCAAGATCGGGACGGGGACCACACAGATACGCAGTATTTT.